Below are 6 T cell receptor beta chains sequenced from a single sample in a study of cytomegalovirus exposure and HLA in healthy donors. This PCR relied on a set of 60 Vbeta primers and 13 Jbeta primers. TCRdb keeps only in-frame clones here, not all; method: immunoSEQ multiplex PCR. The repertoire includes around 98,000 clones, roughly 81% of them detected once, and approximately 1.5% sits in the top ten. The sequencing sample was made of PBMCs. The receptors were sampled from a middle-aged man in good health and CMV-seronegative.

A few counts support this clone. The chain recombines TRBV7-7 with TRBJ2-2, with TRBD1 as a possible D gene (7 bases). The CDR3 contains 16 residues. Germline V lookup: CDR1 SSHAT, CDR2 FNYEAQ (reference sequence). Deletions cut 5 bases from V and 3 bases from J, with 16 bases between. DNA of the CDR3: TGTGCCAGCAGCCCAATCGACAGGGAGGACACCGGGGAGCTGTTTTTT. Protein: CASSPIDREDTGELFF.

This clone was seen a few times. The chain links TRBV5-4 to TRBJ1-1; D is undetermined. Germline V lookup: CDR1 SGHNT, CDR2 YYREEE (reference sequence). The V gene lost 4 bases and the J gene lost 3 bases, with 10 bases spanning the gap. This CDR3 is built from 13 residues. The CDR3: CASSPSPDTEAFF. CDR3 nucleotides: TGTGCCAGCAGCCCATCACCGGACACTGAAGCTTTCTTT.

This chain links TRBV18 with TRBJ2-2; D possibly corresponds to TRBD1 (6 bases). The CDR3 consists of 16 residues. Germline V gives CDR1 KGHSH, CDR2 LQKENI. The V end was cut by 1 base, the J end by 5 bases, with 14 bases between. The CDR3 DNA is TGTGCCAGCTCACCACTCACGGCAGGGGATACCGGGGAGCTGTTTTTT. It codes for CASSPLTAGDTGELFF.

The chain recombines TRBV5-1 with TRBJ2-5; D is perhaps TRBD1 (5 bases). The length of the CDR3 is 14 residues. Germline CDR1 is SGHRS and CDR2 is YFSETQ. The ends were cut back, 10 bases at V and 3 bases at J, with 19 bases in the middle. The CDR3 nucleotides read TGCGCCTCTCTCCTTACGGGCAGGGAAGAGACCCAGTACTTC. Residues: CASLLTGREETQYF. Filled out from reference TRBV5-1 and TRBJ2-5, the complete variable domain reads KAGVTQTPRYLIKTRGQQVTLSCSPISGHRSVSWYQQTPGQGLQFLFEYFSETQRNKGNFPGRFSGRQFSNSRSEMNVSTLELGDSALYLCASLLTGREETQYFGPGTRLLVL.

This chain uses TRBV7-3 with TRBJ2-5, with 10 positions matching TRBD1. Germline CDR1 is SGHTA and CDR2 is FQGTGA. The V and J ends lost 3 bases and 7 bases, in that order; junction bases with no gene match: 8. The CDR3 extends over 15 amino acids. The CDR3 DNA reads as TGTGCCAGCAGCTTCGACAGGGGGCTCGGAGGGACCCAGTACTTC. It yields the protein CASSFDRGLGGTQYF.

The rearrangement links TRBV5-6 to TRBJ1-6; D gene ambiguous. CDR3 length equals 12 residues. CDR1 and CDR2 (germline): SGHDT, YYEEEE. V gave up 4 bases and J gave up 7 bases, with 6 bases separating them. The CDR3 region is CASSMQNSPLHF. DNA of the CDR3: TGTGCCAGCAGCATGCAGAATTCACCCCTCCACTTT.